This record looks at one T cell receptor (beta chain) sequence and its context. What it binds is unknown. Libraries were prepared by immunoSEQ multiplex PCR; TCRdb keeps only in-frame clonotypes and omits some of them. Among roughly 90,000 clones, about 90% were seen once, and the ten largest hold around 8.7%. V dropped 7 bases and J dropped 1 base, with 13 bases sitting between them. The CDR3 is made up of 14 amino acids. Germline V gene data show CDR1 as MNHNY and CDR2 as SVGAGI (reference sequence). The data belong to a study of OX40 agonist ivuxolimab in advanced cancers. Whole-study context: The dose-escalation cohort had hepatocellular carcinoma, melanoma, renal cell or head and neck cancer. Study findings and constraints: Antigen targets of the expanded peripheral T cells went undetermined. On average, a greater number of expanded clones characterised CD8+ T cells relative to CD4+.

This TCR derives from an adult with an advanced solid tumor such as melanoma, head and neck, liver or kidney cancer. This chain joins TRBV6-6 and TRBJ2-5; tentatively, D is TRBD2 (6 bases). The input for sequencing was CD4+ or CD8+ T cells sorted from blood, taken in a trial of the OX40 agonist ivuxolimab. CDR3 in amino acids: CASTTGLTQETQYF. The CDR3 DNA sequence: TGTGCCAGCACCACCGGACTAACCCAAGAGACCCAGTACTTC.